These 32 T cell receptor beta chains were sequenced from one sample in a study of T-cell memory formation after mild COVID-19. TCRdb used MiXCR to reprocess the 5' RACE reads, holding one entry per CDR3 protein. The sample carries 120,000 to 150,000 distinct CDR3 sequences, roughly 21% recorded once. Sequencing was performed on PBMCs or a T cell subset sorted from them (not recorded which). Every receptor here comes from an adult woman who had mild COVID-19 (a few samples of this study predate the infection). Cell type and time point are not known.

The J gene is TRBJ2-1, the V gene TRBV5-1; perhaps TRBD1 as D (6 bases). Germline V gene sequence: CDR1 SGHRS, CDR2 YFSETQ. V was cut by 5 bases and J by 9 bases, with 12 bases left in between. The CDR3 loop spans 12 amino acids. The DNA for the CDR3 is TGCGCCAGCAGTTCCGAAGGGGGTGAGCAGTTCTTC. It yields the protein CASSSEGGEQFF.

The gene calls are TRBV12-3 or TRBV12-4 and TRBJ1-1; 8 positions match TRBD1. The CDR3 is 14 residues long. Unmatched junction bases numbered 5, after V lost 5 bases and J lost 3 bases. The CDR3 region is CASSVRGRDTEAFF. The CDR3 nucleotides are TGTGCCAGCAGTGTCAGGGGGCGTGACACTGAAGCTTTCTTT.

The rearrangement uses TRBV10-3 and TRBJ2-7; TRBD1 might be the D (6 bases). There are 13 residues in the CDR3. The V end was cut by 7 bases, the J end by 7 bases, with 17 bases between. Germline V gene data show CDR1 as ENHRY and CDR2 as SYGVKD. This CDR3 reads CAIKSPGGGEQYF. The CDR3 coding sequence is TGTGCCATCAAATCTCCTGGGGGCGGGGAGCAGTACTTC.

This clonotype was detected only a few times. The CDR3 loop is CASSSISGISLSEQFF. CDR3 nucleotide sequence: TGTGCCAGCAGTTCCATTAGCGGGATTTCCCTCTCTGAGCAGTTCTTC. V gene TRBV7-6 combines with J gene TRBJ2-1, with 8 bases lining up with TRBD2. There are 16 residues in the CDR3. Trimming cost V 6 bases and J 9 bases; bases outside gene matches: 16. In germline, CDR1 is SGHVS, CDR2 FNYEAQ.

This clonotype was detected a few times. This sequence joins TRBV5-1 and TRBJ2-3; the match to TRBD2 covers 8 bases. Germline loops: CDR1 SGHRS, CDR2 YFSETQ. CDR3 length: 15 amino acids. The junction had 6 bases not matched to a gene; V was cut back by 6 bases and J by 0 bases. CDR3 nucleotide sequence: TGCGCCAGCACAGTAGCGGGGTCTAGCACAGATACGCAGTATTTT. Its translation: CASTVAGSSTDTQYF. The full variable domain, completed using reference TRBV5-1 and TRBJ2-3, is KAGVTQTPRYLIKTRGQQVTLSCSPISGHRSVSWYQQTPGQGLQFLFEYFSETQRNKGNFPGRFSGRQFSNSRSEMNVSTLELGDSALYLCASTVAGSSTDTQYFGPGTRLTVL.

Many counts were recorded for this clonotype. The chain combines TRBV20-1 with TRBJ1-1; 10 bases are shared with TRBD1. The CDR3 contains 16 residues. The germline V gene has CDR1 DFQATT and CDR2 SNEGSKA (reference sequence). V lost 5 bases, J lost 3 bases, and 12 bases stayed unmatched. The CDR3 spells CSALYRDRGYDTEAFF. CDR3 nucleotide sequence: TGCAGTGCTTTATACCGGGACAGGGGCTATGACACTGAAGCTTTCTTT.

This clonotype was counted between two and nine times. The chain links TRBV9 to TRBJ2-2; 13 positions match TRBD2. The CDR3 has 15 amino acids. CDR1 is SGDLS, CDR2 YYNGEE, per germline. V dropped 1 base and J dropped 7; count of bases not matched to a gene: 1. The CDR3 sequence: CASSVRLAGGGELFF. DNA of the CDR3: TGTGCCAGCAGCGTAAGACTAGCGGGAGGCGGGGAGCTGTTTTTT.

This clonotype was observed a few times. The gene calls are TRBV3-1 and TRBJ2-3; D is undetermined. Germline V gene data show CDR1 as LGHDT and CDR2 as YNNKEL (reference sequence). This CDR3 is 16 amino acids long. Trimming took 1 base from V and 2 from J, leaving 13 bases between them. Written as DNA, the CDR3 is TGTGCCAGCAGCCAAGCCAAGGGAACCACCACAGATACGCAGTATTTT. Amino acid sequence: CASSQAKGTTTDTQYF.

This chain joins TRBV27 and TRBJ1-1; D remains ambiguous. This CDR3 has 13 amino acids. The germline V gene encodes CDR1 MNHEY and CDR2 SMNVEV (reference sequence). The germline V and J ends were trimmed by 5 bases and 5 bases, with 12 bases remaining between them. The CDR3 spells CASSGRGRTEAFF. DNA for the CDR3: TGTGCCAGCAGTGGACGAGGGAGAACTGAAGCTTTCTTT.

This clonotype was counted between two and nine times. This chain uses TRBV12-3 or TRBV12-4 with TRBJ2-5; 7 bases fit TRBD1. The CDR3 sequence is 16 residues long. Trimming removed 5 bases from V and 5 bases from J; junction bases left unmatched: 14. This CDR3 is CASSPLNEGAVETQYF. CDR3 sequence (DNA): TGTGCCAGCAGTCCATTAAATGAGGGGGCAGTGGAGACCCAGTACTTC.

This clonotype was counted only a few times. This sequence joins TRBV18 and TRBJ2-4; 8 bases are a match to TRBD2. The CDR3 spans 19 residues. The germline V gene has CDR1 KGHSH and CDR2 LQKENI. The V segment lost 3 bases and the J segment 0 bases; nucleotides outside the gene matches: 13. CDR3 region: CASSPTSLSGGQAKNIQYF. As DNA, the CDR3 is TGTGCCAGCTCACCCACCTCTCTAAGCGGGGGTCAAGCCAAAAACATTCAGTACTTC.

The chain links TRBV5-1 to TRBJ2-1; TRBD2 aligns across 13 bases. Trimming took 4 bases from V and 5 from J; bases not matched to a gene: 6. This CDR3 region has 16 residues. Looked up from germline, CDR1 is SGHRS and CDR2 is YFSETQ. CDR3 sequence reads: CASSGRGTSGNNEQFF. CDR3 sequence (DNA): TGCGCCAGCAGCGGGCGGGGGACTAGCGGGAACAATGAGCAGTTCTTC.

V usage is TRBV5-1 and J usage is TRBJ1-5; TRBD1 is a possible D gene (6 bases). CDR3 length equals 13 residues. From germline, CDR1 is SGHRS and CDR2 YFSETQ. V gave up 5 bases and J gave up 5 bases, with 11 bases separating them. This CDR3 reads CASRPGVDQPQHF. Here the CDR3 DNA reads TGCGCCAGCAGGCCAGGGGTGGATCAGCCCCAGCATTTT.

V is TRBV27 and J is TRBJ2-5; 10 bases map to TRBD2. The CDR3 is made up of 18 amino acids. Germline CDR1 and CDR2: MNHEY and SMNVEV (reference sequence). J lost 1 base, V lost 7 bases, and 15 bases had no gene match. CDR3 sequence reads: CASISLNPSGGFQETQYF. DNA for the CDR3: TGTGCCAGCATCAGTTTAAACCCTAGCGGGGGTTTCCAAGAGACCCAGTACTTC.

This clonotype was observed a handful of times. The CDR3 here is CASSLVTSTIGTDTQYF. The CDR3 bases are TGTGCCAGCAGCTTGGTGACTAGCACAATCGGCACAGATACGCAGTATTTT. The chain uses TRBV5-8 and TRBJ2-3, with 7 nucleotides matching TRBD2. Looked up from germline, CDR1 is SGHTS and CDR2 is YDEGEE. There are 17 residues in the CDR3. Trimming took 0 bases from V and 1 from J; bases not matched to a gene: 8.

This clonotype was observed a few times. The rearrangement links TRBV12-3 or TRBV12-4 to TRBJ2-7, with TRBD2 identical over 7 bases. Unmatched junction bases numbered 10, after V lost 6 bases and J lost 2 bases. The CDR3 is made up of 15 amino acids. This CDR3 is CASRSPASGTYEQYF. As DNA, the CDR3 is TGTGCCAGCAGATCCCCCGCTAGCGGTACCTACGAGCAGTACTTC.

The table lists this clonotype with many counts. This chain links TRBV7-2 with TRBJ2-5; D ambiguous. CDR1 and CDR2 (germline): SGHTA, FQGNSA. This CDR3 has 13 residues. Trimming removed 1 base from V and 4 bases from J, with 7 bases in between. The CDR3 coding sequence is TGTGCCAGCAGCTTAGGGGCCGTAGAGACCCAGTACTTC. Residues: CASSLGAVETQYF.

This clonotype was seen only a few times. The chain employs TRBV24-1 and TRBJ2-5, with D possibly TRBD2 on 5 matching bases. The V end lost 2 bases, the J end lost 5 bases, and 17 bases lay between the germline ends. The V gene's germline CDR1 is KGHDR and CDR2 SFDVKD. CDR3 length: 16 residues. The CDR3: CATSDSYTAPGETQYF. The CDR3 coding sequence is TGTGCCACCAGTGATTCTTATACGGCACCGGGGGAGACCCAGTACTTC.

This clonotype was seen more than once but under ten times. The chain links TRBV28 to TRBJ1-1, with D unclear. The V gene's germline CDR1 is MDHEN and CDR2 SYDVKM. Trimming removed 7 bases from V and 0 bases from J, with 9 bases in between. CDR3 size: 13 residues. CDR3 nucleotides: TGTGCCAGCATTCGGGCGTTGAACACTGAAGCTTTCTTT. The encoded protein is CASIRALNTEAFF.

This clonotype turned up a few times. The rearrangement links TRBV6-5 to TRBJ2-5; the match to TRBD2 covers 16 bases. Germline CDR1 MNHEY, CDR2 SVGAGI. V shed 5 bases and J 5 bases; nucleotides not matched to a gene: 5. The CDR3 totals 16 residues. The CDR3 protein is CASSIGTSGRGETQYF. The CDR3 DNA reads as TGTGCCAGCAGTATCGGGACTAGCGGGAGGGGGGAGACCCAGTACTTC.

The rearrangement links TRBV3-1 to TRBJ2-1, with a weak D call TRBD1 (5 bases). CDR3 size: 17 residues. The V end was cut by 5 bases, the J end by 5 bases, with 22 bases between. Germline V CDR1 and CDR2: LGHDT, YNNKEL (reference sequence). CDR3 in DNA: TGTGCCAGCAGCTCAAACCCTGGGGTCAGGGCCGACAATGAGCAGTTCTTC. It translates to CASSSNPGVRADNEQFF.

The chain links TRBV29-1 to TRBJ2-1, with TRBD2 matching 15 bases. V lost 6 bases to trimming and J lost 1 base; unmatched junction nucleotides: 7. This CDR3 has 17 residues. CDR1 SQVTM and CDR2 ANQGSEA come from the germline V gene. CDR3 amino acids: CSVSGTSGRTSYNEQFF. CDR3 nucleotide sequence: TGCAGCGTGTCCGGGACTAGCGGGAGGACTTCCTACAATGAGCAGTTCTTC.

The chain recombines TRBV5-1 with TRBJ2-5; 7 positions agree with TRBD2. The germline CDR1 and CDR2 sequences are SGHRS and YFSETQ. The junction had 4 bases not matched to a gene; V was cut back by 3 bases and J by 2 bases. This CDR3 contains 14 residues. CDR3 bases: TGCGCCAGCAGCTCACCTAGCGGTCAAGAGACCCAGTACTTC. It codes for CASSSPSGQETQYF.

Only a few counts were recorded for this clonotype. The junction departs from germline at one end; a sequencing error may be responsible. This chain connects TRBV12-3 or TRBV12-4 to TRBJ2-5, with D perhaps TRBD1 (5 bases). The length of the CDR3 is 12 residues. The CDR3 region is CASSLTADTRDF. In DNA, the CDR3 is TGTGCCAGCAGTTTAACCGCAGACACCAGGGACTTC.

The genes are TRBV27 and TRBJ2-1; D is uncertain. V lost 0 bases and J lost 9, with 12 bases in between. The CDR3 contains 14 residues. The germline CDR1 and CDR2 sequences are MNHEY and SMNVEV (reference sequence). For the CDR3, the DNA is TGTGCCAGCAGTTTATCCCGTGGGGTTAGTGAGCAGTTCTTC. It translates to CASSLSRGVSEQFF.

This clonotype is a singleton in its sample. The chain is built from TRBV5-5 and TRBJ1-5; 11 bases match TRBD1. Per the germline V gene, CDR1 is SGHKS and CDR2 is YYEKEE (reference sequence). J gave up 3 bases and V 0 bases, and 2 bases lay outside the gene matches. This CDR3 is built from 16 residues. The DNA for the CDR3 is TGTGCCAGCAGCTTGGGGACAGGGGGCCTCAATCAGCCCCAGCATTTT. Its protein product is CASSLGTGGLNQPQHF.

This clonotype appeared a few times. The J gene is TRBJ2-3, the V gene TRBV4-3, with TRBD2 identical over 7 bases. The CDR3 has 15 residues. CDR1 is LGHNA, CDR2 YSLEER, per germline. Unmatched junction bases numbered 7, after V lost 4 bases and J lost 3 bases. This CDR3 reads CASSPQRGATDTQYF. DNA for the CDR3: TGCGCCAGCAGCCCCCAGCGGGGTGCAACAGATACGCAGTATTTT.

The chain links TRBV4-1 to TRBJ1-4; no clear D gene. The V end was cut by 6 bases, the J end by 8 bases, with 19 bases between. This CDR3 has 15 amino acids. Germline V gene data show CDR1 as MGHRA and CDR2 as YSYEKL. This chain's CDR3 is CASRAISGKGEKLFF. The CDR3 DNA follows: TGCGCCAGCAGAGCGATATCTGGGAAAGGGGAAAAACTGTTTTTT.

The sample holds one count of this clonotype. This chain uses TRBV20-1 with TRBJ1-2; a weak D match, TRBD1 (5 bases). The V and J ends lost 2 bases and 7 bases respectively, with 14 bases between them. The CDR3 spans 13 residues. Per germline, CDR1 DFQATT and CDR2 SNEGSKA (reference sequence). Here the CDR3 reads CSARRDLIGGYTF. CDR3 nucleotide sequence: TGCAGTGCTAGACGGGACTTGATTGGTGGCTACACCTTC.

This clonotype was seen at least ten times. The J gene is TRBJ2-4, the V gene TRBV12-3 or TRBV12-4; D uncertain. Trimming stripped 3 bases from V and 0 bases from J, with 6 bases between. The CDR3 is 14 amino acids. CDR3 bases: TGTGCCAGCAGTTTTGGCCTAGCCAAAAACATTCAGTACTTC. This encodes CASSFGLAKNIQYF.

In this sample, this clonotype turned up a few times. This chain uses TRBV5-1 with TRBJ1-3; 7 bases agree with TRBD1. Germline V CDR1 and CDR2: SGHRS, YFSETQ. Losses at the gene ends were 0 bases for V and 4 bases for J; bases not matched to a gene: 4. The CDR3 covers 15 residues. The DNA of the CDR3 is TGCGCCAGCAGCTTGGCGACAGGGCCCGGAAACACCATATATTTT. Translated, it gives CASSLATGPGNTIYF.

The CDR3 sequence is CASSLLAYNEQFF. The CDR3 DNA reads TGTGCCAGCAGCTTATTAGCCTACAATGAGCAGTTCTTC. The chain employs TRBV7-9 and TRBJ2-1; D remains unclear. This CDR3 comprises 13 residues. Trimming took off 2 bases at V and 2 bases at J, with 4 bases between the two ends. Germline V gene lookup returns CDR1 SEHNR and CDR2 FQNEAQ (reference sequence).